This T cell receptor beta chain is drawn from a study of control samples from healthy donors and cancer patients. Losses at the gene ends were 4 bases for V and 6 bases for J; bases not matched to a gene: 8. CDR3 length: 14 amino acids. Germline-derived CDR1 and CDR2 are SGHRS and YFSETQ. The table came from immunoSEQ multiplex PCR; TCRdb's copy has only in-frame clones and leaves some out. The sample holds around 200,000 clones; 85% to 95% are singletons and the top ten take approximately 1.5%. Material for sequencing was blood. This chain uses TRBV5-1 with TRBJ2-7; 9 positions agree with TRBD1. The sequence was collected from a man between 45 and 60 years old in good health. The CDR3, as DNA: TGCGCCAGCAGCGGGCGGACAGGGGAGGCCGAGCAGTACTTC. This gives the protein CASSGRTGEAEQYF.